What follows are 22 T cell receptor beta chains derived from one specimen sequenced in a study of blood T cell repertoires in COVID-19 (dated by TCRdb to about 2020). Library generation was performed with the immunoSEQ multiplex PCR assay. What TCRdb holds here is the immuneACCESS table cut down to in-frame rearrangements. Part of the clones is not present; checked against another copy, under half of the missing clones reflect an unresolved V gene, and the others are unexplained. The sample table contains around 130,000 clones; only one count was recorded for around 77% of them. Around 16% of the sample goes to the ten largest clones. Sequencing was carried out using peripheral blood. The receptors shown here come from a man in his 60s with active or convalescent COVID-19.

The chain has TRBV29-1 and TRBJ2-3; a possible D gene is TRBD2 (6 bases). V was shortened by 0 bases and J by 3 bases, with 16 bases between the two germline ends. Germline V gene sequence: CDR1 SQVTM, CDR2 ANQGSEA. CDR3 length: 16 amino acids. CDR3 DNA sequence: TGCAGCGTTGAAGAGGGTGGGGGGTTTATTACAGATACGCAGTATTTT. Translated: CSVEEGGGFITDTQYF.

J is TRBJ2-3 and V is TRBV24-1; a possible D gene is TRBD2 (6 bases). CDR3 size: 15 residues. Trimming pared 5 bases from V and 6 bases from J, leaving 17 bases between. Germline CDR1 KGHDR, CDR2 SFDVKD. CDR3 sequence reads: CATSGGPGGTDTQYF. CDR3 nucleotides: TGTGCCACCAGTGGAGGGCCGGGCGGGACCGATACGCAGTATTTT.

The table lists this clone with a few counts. The CDR3 reads CASRARDGYTF. For the CDR3, the DNA is TGTGCCAGCAGGGCCAGGGATGGCTACACCTTC. The rearrangement joins TRBV2 to TRBJ1-2, with D possibly matching TRBD1 (5 bases). Germline CDR1 SNHLY, CDR2 FYNNEI. This CDR3 comprises 11 residues. Trimming pared 6 bases from V and 6 bases from J, leaving 8 bases between.

This clone is a singleton in its sample. V gene TRBV29-1 combines with J gene TRBJ1-3; D possibly corresponds to TRBD1 (6 bases). V lost 6 bases and J 4 bases, leaving 19 bases between the germline ends. The CDR3 runs 15 residues. Germline CDR1 SQVTM, CDR2 ANQGSEA. CDR3: CSVIWRQGIGNTIYF. As DNA, the CDR3 is TGCAGCGTGATCTGGCGCCAGGGGATAGGAAACACCATATATTTT.

The CDR3 spells CASSGLVGGVGADTQYF. In DNA, the CDR3 is TGTGCCAGCAGTGGGTTAGTTGGCGGGGTGGGCGCAGATACGCAGTATTTT. This chain joins TRBV2 and TRBJ2-3; weak D call: TRBD2 (6 bases). The V gene's germline CDR1 is SNHLY and CDR2 FYNNEI. This CDR3 region has 17 residues. V was pared by 4 bases and J by 4 bases, with 21 bases between.

The rearrangement joins TRBV7-2 to TRBJ1-3, with D tentatively TRBD1 (6 bases). Germline loops: CDR1 SGHTA, CDR2 FQGNSA. V lost 1 base and J 7 bases, leaving 14 bases between the germline ends. CDR3 length: 15 residues. This chain's CDR3 is CASSLGRGAGNTIYF. CDR3 bases: TGTGCCAGCAGCTTAGGACGGGGGGCAGGTAACACCATATATTTT.

The rearrangement joins TRBV29-1 to TRBJ1-1; 7 bases match TRBD1. This CDR3 is 13 amino acids long. Germline assignment: CDR1 SQVTM and CDR2 ANQGSEA. V lost 4 bases and J lost 10; bases outside the gene matches: 12. The CDR3 reads CSVGGGVIEGAFF. CDR3 coding DNA: TGCAGCGTTGGAGGGGGCGTTATCGAAGGAGCTTTCTTT. Using reference TRBV29-1 and TRBJ1-1 for the parts outside the CDR3, the full variable domain is SAVISQKPSRDICQRGTSLTIQCQVDSQVTMMFWYRQQPGQSLTLIATANQGSEATYESGFVIDKFPISRPNLTFSTLTVSNMSPEDSSIYLCSVGGGVIEGAFFGQGTRLTVV.

This chain uses TRBV7-9 with TRBJ2-7; perhaps TRBD1 as D (6 bases). In germline, CDR1 is SEHNR, CDR2 FQNEAQ (reference sequence). This CDR3 is 14 amino acids long. The V end was cut by 4 bases, the J end by 2 bases, with 12 bases between. The CDR3 region has the DNA TGTGCCAGCAGCTCCGGGACACGTCCCTACGAGCAGTACTTC. Translating it yields CASSSGTRPYEQYF.

The V call is TRBV10-3, the J call TRBJ2-4, with 12 bases that match TRBD2. This CDR3 comprises 15 residues. Unmatched junction bases numbered 3, after V lost 3 bases and J lost 6 bases. Per germline, CDR1 ENHRY and CDR2 SYGVKD. The DNA of the CDR3 is TGTGCCATCAGTGAAGGACTAGCGGGAATAAACATTCAGTACTTC. Translating gives CAISEGLAGINIQYF.

J is TRBJ1-6 and V is TRBV7-3, with 9 bases lining up with TRBD1. Trimming cost V 6 bases and J 10 bases; bases outside gene matches: 13. Germline CDR1 and CDR2: SGHTA and FQGTGA. The length of the CDR3 is 16 residues. The CDR3 DNA reads as TGTGCCAGCAGACCCGCGTCAGGACAGGGGAAATCACCCCTCCACTTT. Its protein product is CASRPASGQGKSPLHF.

This rearrangement joins TRBV28 to TRBJ2-1, with TRBD2 identical over 14 bases. The germline gives CDR1 MDHEN, CDR2 SYDVKM. Trimming took 6 bases from V and 14 from J; bases not matched to a gene: 6. This CDR3 is built from 13 residues. CDR3 sequence (DNA): TGTGCCAGCAGCACCGGGACTAGCGGGAGAAAGTTCTTC. Amino acids: CASSTGTSGRKFF. Full variable domain (outside the CDR3, taken from reference TRBV28 and TRBJ2-1): DVKVTQSSRYLVKRTGEKVFLECVQDMDHENMFWYRQDPGLGLRLIYFSYDVKMKEKGDIPEGYSVSREKKERFSLILESASTNQTSMYLCASSTGTSGRKFFGPGTRLTVL.

This clone has just one count. This chain joins TRBV18 and TRBJ1-1; 9 bases match TRBD1. Trimming took 3 bases from V and 1 from J; bases not matched to a gene: 3. Germline V gives CDR1 KGHSH, CDR2 LQKENI. The CDR3 has 15 residues. This CDR3 reads CASSPRTGENTEAFF. The CDR3 DNA reads TGTGCCAGCTCACCGCGGACAGGGGAGAACACTGAAGCTTTCTTT.

V and J are TRBV5-4 and TRBJ2-3, with TRBD2 matching 11 bases. Germline V lookup: CDR1 SGHNT, CDR2 YYREEE (reference sequence). The CDR3 length is 15 residues. Germline trimming cut 4 bases from V and 5 bases from J; bases unmatched to any gene: 6. The CDR3 DNA reads TGTGCCAGCAGCCAAGGGACTAGCGGTGGAGATACGCAGTATTTT. This sequence encodes CASSQGTSGGDTQYF. Combining the CDR3 with reference TRBV5-4 and TRBJ2-3 gives the whole variable domain ETGVTQSPTHLIKTRGQQVTLRCSSQSGHNTVSWYQQALGQGPQFIFQYYREEENGRGNFPPRFSGLQFPNYSSELNVNALELDDSALYLCASSQGTSGGDTQYFGPGTRLTVL.

The chain uses TRBV15 and TRBJ2-5; 7 positions agree with TRBD2. With V trimmed by 6 bases and J by 4 bases, 5 bases remained unmatched. The V gene's germline CDR1 is LNHNV and CDR2 YYDKDF (reference sequence). CDR3 size: 13 residues. DNA for the CDR3: TGTGCCACCAGGACGGGCGGGGGAGAGACCCAGTACTTC. Translated: CATRTGGGETQYF.

The chain carries TRBV28 and TRBJ2-3, with 7 bases that match TRBD2. With V trimmed by 5 bases and J by 6 bases, 5 bases remained unmatched. The CDR3 covers 13 residues. The germline V gene has CDR1 MDHEN and CDR2 SYDVKM. The DNA of the CDR3 is TGTGCCAGCAGTGGCGGGGGACGCGATACGCAGTATTTT. Encoded protein: CASSGGGRDTQYF.

The chain employs TRBV7-9 and TRBJ2-7; 7 bases fit TRBD1. After removal of 5 bases from V and 6 bases from J, the junction contained 10 bases not matched to a gene. The germline CDR1 and CDR2 sequences are SEHNR and FQNEAQ (reference sequence). The CDR3 consists of 14 residues. Here the CDR3 reads CASSVPGQPGEQYF. CDR3 in DNA: TGTGCCAGCAGCGTACCGGGACAGCCTGGCGAGCAGTACTTC.

The chain combines TRBV5-4 with TRBJ2-1, with 11 nucleotides matching TRBD2. CDR1 is SGHNT, CDR2 YYREEE, per germline (reference sequence). V trimming: 5 bases; J trimming: 3 bases; junction bases outside the gene matches: 4. This CDR3 has 15 residues. CDR3 bases: TGTGCCAGCAGGCCCGGGACTAGCGGCTACAATGAGCAGTTCTTC. This codes for CASRPGTSGYNEQFF.

The chain combines TRBV12-3 or TRBV12-4 with TRBJ2-3; 8 positions agree with TRBD2. Trimming took 8 bases from V and 5 from J; bases not matched to a gene: 6. The CDR3 spans 13 residues. The CDR3 sequence is CASRDGGEDTQYF. The CDR3 DNA is TGTGCCAGCCGAGACGGGGGGGAAGATACGCAGTATTTT.

The chain combines TRBV11-2 with TRBJ2-7; 8 bases match TRBD1. V dropped 5 bases and J dropped 4; count of bases not matched to a gene: 4. Germline CDR1 reads SGHAT; CDR2 reads FQNNGV. This CDR3 contains 13 residues. The CDR3 reads CASSQWTGYEQYF. The CDR3 DNA follows: TGTGCCAGCAGCCAGTGGACAGGGTACGAGCAGTACTTC.

This chain connects TRBV27 to TRBJ2-3; D may be TRBD2 (6 bases). Germline-derived CDR1 and CDR2 are MNHEY and SMNVEV (reference sequence). The CDR3 runs to 14 residues. Trimming left V 2 bases short and J 11 bases short, with 17 bases between. CDR3 loop: CASSLESGSEGQYF. For the CDR3, the DNA is TGTGCCAGCAGTTTAGAATCCGGGAGCGAGGGGCAGTATTTT.

V and J are TRBV3-1 (or the pseudogene TRBV3-2) and TRBJ2-7, with 10 positions matching TRBD2. V shed 0 bases, J shed 3 bases, and the junction held 8 bases outside the gene matches. The CDR3 is made up of 17 amino acids. CDR1 is LGHDT and CDR2 is YNNKEL in the germline V gene (reference sequence). The CDR3 sequence: CASSQELAGNRNYEQYF. The DNA for the CDR3 is TGTGCCAGCAGCCAAGAACTAGCGGGAAACCGAAACTACGAGCAGTACTTC.

The V gene is TRBV7-7, the J gene TRBJ2-7; a possible D gene is TRBD1 (6 bases). The CDR3 is 15 amino acids. Germline V gives CDR1 SSHAT, CDR2 FNYEAQ (reference sequence). Trimming removed 5 bases at V and 6 bases at J, with 20 bases between. The DNA of the CDR3 is TGTGCCAGCAGCGTGGGTGGTGGGGGCTCTTCCGAGCAGTACTTC. It encodes CASSVGGGGSSEQYF.